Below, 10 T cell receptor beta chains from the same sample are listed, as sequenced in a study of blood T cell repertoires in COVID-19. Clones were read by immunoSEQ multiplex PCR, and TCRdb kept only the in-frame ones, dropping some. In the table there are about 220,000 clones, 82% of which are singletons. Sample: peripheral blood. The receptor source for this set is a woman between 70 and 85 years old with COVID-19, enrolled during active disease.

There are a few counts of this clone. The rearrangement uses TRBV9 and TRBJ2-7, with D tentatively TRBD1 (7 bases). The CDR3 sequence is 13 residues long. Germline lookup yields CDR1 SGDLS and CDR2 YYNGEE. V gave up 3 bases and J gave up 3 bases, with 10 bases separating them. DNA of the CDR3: TGTGCCAGCAGCGGGAGGGACAGCTACGAGCAGTACTTC. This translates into CASSGRDSYEQYF.

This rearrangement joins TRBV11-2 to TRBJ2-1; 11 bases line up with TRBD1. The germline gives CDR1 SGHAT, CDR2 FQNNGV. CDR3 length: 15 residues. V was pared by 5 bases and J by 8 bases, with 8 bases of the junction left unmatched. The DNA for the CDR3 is TGTGCCAGCAGCATTGGACAGGGGGCGCAGTATGAGCAGTTCTTC. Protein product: CASSIGQGAQYEQFF.

The DNA for the CDR3 is TGTGCCAGCAGTGAACAGGGGGCCGGAAACACCATATATTTT. This encodes CASSEQGAGNTIYF. The chain carries TRBV6-1 and TRBJ1-3; 8 positions agree with TRBD1. CDR3 length equals 14 residues. V was pared by 2 bases and J by 4 bases, with 1 base of the junction left unmatched. Germline CDR1 and CDR2: MNHNS and SASEGT.

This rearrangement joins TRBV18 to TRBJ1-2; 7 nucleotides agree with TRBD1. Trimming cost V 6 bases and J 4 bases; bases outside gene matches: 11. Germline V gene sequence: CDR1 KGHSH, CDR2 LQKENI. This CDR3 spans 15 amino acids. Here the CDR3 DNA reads TGTGCCAGCTCGCCGAAGGGGGCGGAGGCCTATGGCTACACCTTC. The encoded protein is CASSPKGAEAYGYTF.

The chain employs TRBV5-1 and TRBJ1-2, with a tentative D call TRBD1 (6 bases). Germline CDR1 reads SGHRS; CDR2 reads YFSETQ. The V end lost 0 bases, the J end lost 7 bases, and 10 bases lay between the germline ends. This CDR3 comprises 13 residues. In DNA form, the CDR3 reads TGCGCCAGCAGCTTGGGACAGGAGATTGGCTACACCTTC. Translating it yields CASSLGQEIGYTF.

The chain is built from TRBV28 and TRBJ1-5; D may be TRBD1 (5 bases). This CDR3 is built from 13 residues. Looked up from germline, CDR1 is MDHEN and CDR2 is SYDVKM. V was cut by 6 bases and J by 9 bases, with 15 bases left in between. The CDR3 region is CASRSRDYLPQHF. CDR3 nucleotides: TGTGCCAGCAGAAGCAGGGATTATTTGCCCCAGCATTTT.

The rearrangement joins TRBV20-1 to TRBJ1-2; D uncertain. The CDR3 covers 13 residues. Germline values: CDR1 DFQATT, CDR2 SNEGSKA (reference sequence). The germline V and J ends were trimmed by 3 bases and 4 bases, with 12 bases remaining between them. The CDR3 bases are TGCAGTGCTAGTTTACAGATGATCTATGGCTACACCTTC. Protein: CSASLQMIYGYTF.

The CDR3 coding sequence is TGCGCCAGCAGCTTCAAAAGCGGGGGGGATGAGCAGTTCTTC. As protein: CASSFKSGGDEQFF. The gene calls are TRBV5-1 and TRBJ2-1; 10 bases match TRBD2. Germline CDR1 reads SGHRS; CDR2 reads YFSETQ. The CDR3 covers 14 residues. The V gene end was trimmed by 2 bases and the J gene end by 8 bases; junction bases not matched to a gene: 4.

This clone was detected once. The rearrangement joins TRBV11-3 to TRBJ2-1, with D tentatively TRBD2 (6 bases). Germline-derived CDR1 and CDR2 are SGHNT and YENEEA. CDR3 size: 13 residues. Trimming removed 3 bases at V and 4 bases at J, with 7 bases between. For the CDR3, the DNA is TGTGCCAGCAGCTTCGGGGGATACAATGAGCAGTTCTTC. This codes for CASSFGGYNEQFF.

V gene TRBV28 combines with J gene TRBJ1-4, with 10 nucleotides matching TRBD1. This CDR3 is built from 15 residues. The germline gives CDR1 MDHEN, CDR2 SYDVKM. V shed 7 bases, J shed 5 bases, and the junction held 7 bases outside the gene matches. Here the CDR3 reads CASIKSGQGNEKLFF. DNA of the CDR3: TGTGCCAGCATCAAGTCGGGACAGGGGAATGAAAAACTGTTTTTT.